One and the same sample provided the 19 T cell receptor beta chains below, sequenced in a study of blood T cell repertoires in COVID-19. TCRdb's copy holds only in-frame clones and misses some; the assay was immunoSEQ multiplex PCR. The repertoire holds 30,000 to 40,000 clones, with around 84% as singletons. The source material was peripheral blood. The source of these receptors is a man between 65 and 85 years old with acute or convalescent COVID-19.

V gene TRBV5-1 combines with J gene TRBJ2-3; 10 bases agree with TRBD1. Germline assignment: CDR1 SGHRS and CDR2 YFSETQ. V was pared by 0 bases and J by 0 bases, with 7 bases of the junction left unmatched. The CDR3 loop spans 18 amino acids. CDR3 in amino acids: CASSLAPDRGLSTDTQYF. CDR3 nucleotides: TGCGCCAGCAGCTTGGCCCCGGACAGGGGGTTGAGCACAGATACGCAGTATTTT.

The CDR3 here is CATSDLDRGNQPQHF. CDR3 in DNA: TGTGCCACCAGTGATTTGGACAGGGGGAATCAGCCCCAGCATTTT. V is TRBV24-1 and J is TRBJ1-5; TRBD1 matches at 9 bases. The ends lost 0 bases at V and 4 bases at J; junction bases unmatched: 0. Germline loops: CDR1 KGHDR, CDR2 SFDVKD. CDR3 length: 15 residues.

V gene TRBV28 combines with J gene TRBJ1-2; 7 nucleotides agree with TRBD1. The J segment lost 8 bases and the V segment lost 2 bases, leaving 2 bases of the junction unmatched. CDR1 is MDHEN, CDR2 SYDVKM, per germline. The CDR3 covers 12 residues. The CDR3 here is CASSLRQGGYTF. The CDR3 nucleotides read TGTGCCAGCAGTTTACGACAGGGCGGCTACACCTTC.

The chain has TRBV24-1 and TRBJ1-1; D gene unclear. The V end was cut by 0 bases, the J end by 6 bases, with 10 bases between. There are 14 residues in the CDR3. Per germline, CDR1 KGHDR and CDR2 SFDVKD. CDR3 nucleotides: TGTGCCACCAGTGATTTGATGGGCCCCCCTGAAGCTTTCTTT. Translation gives CATSDLMGPPEAFF.

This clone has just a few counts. CDR3 bases: TGTGCCAGCAGTTACTCGCGGACATCAACGGGACTTCTGTTCTTC. Translation gives CASSYSRTSTGLLFF. V usage is TRBV6-2 or TRBV6-3 and J usage is TRBJ2-1; the D gene is possibly TRBD2 (6 bases). CDR3 length equals 15 residues. CDR1 is MNHEY, CDR2 SVGEGT, per germline. V was shortened by 0 bases and J by 15 bases, with 21 bases between the two germline ends.

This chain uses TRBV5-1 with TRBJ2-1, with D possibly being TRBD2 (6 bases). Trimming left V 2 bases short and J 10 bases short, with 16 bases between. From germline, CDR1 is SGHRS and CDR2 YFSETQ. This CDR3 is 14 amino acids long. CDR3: CASSFGLALQEQFF. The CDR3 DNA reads TGCGCCAGCAGCTTCGGGCTAGCGCTTCAAGAGCAGTTCTTC.

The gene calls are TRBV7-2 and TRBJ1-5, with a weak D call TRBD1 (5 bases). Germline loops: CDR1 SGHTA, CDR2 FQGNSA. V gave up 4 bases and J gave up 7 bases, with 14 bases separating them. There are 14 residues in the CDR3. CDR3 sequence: CASSSEGRGQPQHF. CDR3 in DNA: TGTGCCAGCAGCTCCGAGGGGCGGGGACAGCCCCAGCATTTT. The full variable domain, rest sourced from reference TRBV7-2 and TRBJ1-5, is GAGVSQSPSNKVTEKGKDVELRCDPISGHTALYWYRQSLGQGLEFLIYFQGNSAPDKSGLPSDRFSAERTGGSVSTLTIQRTQQEDSAVYLCASSSEGRGQPQHFGDGTRLSIL.

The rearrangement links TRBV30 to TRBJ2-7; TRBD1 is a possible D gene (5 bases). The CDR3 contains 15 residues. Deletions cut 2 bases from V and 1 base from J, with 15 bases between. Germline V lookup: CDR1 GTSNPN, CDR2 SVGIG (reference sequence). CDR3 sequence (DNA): TGTGCCTGGAGTAGAGCAAGTGCAGGGTCCTACGAGCAGTACTTC. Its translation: CAWSRASAGSYEQYF.

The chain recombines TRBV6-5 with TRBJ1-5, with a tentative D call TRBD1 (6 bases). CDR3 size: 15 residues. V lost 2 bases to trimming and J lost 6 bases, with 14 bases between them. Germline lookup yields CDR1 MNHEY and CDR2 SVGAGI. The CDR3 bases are TGTGCCAGCAGTTACCATCCAGGGGTGGTTCAGCCCCAGCATTTT. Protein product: CASSYHPGVVQPQHF.

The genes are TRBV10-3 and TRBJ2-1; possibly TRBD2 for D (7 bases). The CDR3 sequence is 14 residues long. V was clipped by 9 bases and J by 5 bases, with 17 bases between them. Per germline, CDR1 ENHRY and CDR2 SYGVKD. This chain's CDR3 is CAIGGGPLNNEQFF. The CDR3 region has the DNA TGTGCCATTGGGGGGGGGCCATTAAACAATGAGCAGTTCTTC.

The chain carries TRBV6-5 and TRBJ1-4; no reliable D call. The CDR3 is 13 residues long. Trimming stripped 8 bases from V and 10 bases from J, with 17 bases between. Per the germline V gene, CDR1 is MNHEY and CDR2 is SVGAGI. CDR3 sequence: CASSPRGHRKLFF. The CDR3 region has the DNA TGTGCCAGCTCCCCCCGAGGGCACCGAAAACTGTTTTTT.

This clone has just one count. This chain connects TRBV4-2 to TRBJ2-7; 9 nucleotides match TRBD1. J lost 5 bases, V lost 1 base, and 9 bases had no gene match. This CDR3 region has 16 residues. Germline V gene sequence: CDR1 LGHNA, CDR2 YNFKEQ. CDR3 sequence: CASSQGIGTGPHEQYF. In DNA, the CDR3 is TGTGCCAGCAGCCAAGGGATCGGGACAGGGCCCCACGAGCAGTACTTC.

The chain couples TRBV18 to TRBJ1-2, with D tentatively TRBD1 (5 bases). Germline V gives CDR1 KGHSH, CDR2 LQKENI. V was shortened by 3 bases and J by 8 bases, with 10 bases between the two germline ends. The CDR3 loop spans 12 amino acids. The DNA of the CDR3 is TGTGCCAGCTCACCGGAGGGGAGCGGCTACACCTTC. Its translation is CASSPEGSGYTF.

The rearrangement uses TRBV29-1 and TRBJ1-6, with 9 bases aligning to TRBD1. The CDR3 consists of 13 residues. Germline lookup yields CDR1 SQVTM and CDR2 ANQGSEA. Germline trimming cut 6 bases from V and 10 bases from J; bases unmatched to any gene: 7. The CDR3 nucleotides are TGCAGCGTATCTACAGGGGGCCGCTCACCCCTCCACTTT. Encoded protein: CSVSTGGRSPLHF. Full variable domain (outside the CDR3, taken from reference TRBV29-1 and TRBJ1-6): SAVISQKPSRDICQRGTSLTIQCQVDSQVTMMFWYRQQPGQSLTLIATANQGSEATYESGFVIDKFPISRPNLTFSTLTVSNMSPEDSSIYLCSVSTGGRSPLHFGNGTRLTVT.

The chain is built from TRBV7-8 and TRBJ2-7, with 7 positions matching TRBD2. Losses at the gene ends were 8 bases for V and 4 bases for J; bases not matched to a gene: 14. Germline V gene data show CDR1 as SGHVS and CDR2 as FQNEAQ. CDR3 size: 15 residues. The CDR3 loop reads CASARGGGRSYEQYF. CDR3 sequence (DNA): TGTGCCAGCGCGCGGGGCGGGGGTAGGTCTTACGAGCAGTACTTC.

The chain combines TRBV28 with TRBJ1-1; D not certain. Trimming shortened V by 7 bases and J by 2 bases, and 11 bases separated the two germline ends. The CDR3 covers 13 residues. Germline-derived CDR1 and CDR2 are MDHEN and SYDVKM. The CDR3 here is CASKRSFNTEAFF. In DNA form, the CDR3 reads TGTGCCAGCAAAAGAAGCTTCAACACTGAAGCTTTCTTT.

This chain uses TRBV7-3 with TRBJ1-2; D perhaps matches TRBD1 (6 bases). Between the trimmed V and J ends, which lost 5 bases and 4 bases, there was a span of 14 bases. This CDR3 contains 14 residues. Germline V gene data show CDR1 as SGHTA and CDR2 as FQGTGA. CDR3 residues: CASSPAGARYGYTF. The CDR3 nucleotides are TGTGCCAGCAGCCCTGCAGGGGCTCGCTATGGCTACACCTTC.

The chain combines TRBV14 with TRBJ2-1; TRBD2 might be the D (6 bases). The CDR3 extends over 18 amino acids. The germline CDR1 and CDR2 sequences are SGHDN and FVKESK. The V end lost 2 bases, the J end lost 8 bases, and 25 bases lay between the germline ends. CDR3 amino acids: CASSQWRGIGTAGYEQFF. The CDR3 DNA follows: TGTGCCAGCAGCCAATGGCGGGGAATAGGGACCGCCGGATATGAGCAGTTCTTC.

Here the CDR3 reads CASSQIGGYGYTF. The DNA for the CDR3 is TGTGCCAGCAGCCAGATCGGAGGCTATGGCTACACCTTC. The genes are TRBV3-1 (or the pseudogene TRBV3-2) and TRBJ1-2; D ambiguous. CDR1 LGHDT and CDR2 YNNKEL come from the germline V gene (reference sequence). Trimming removed 3 bases at V and 4 bases at J, with 9 bases between. The CDR3 spans 13 residues.